Listed below are T cell receptor beta chains from one sample, sequenced in a study of T cells in Graves' hyperthyroidism and ophthalmopathy. TCRdb passed the multiplex PCR reads through MiXCR, listing each CDR3 protein once. Of hundreds of thousands of distinct CDR3 sequences in the sample, nearly 15% were seen once. Input material: blood. The receptors come from a woman aged 55-69 years with Graves' ophthalmopathy. The CDR3 runs from the conserved cysteine through the conserved F or W. The D gene is left open where the match is weak. For some rows the clone size is stated as once, few or many, or as a class when expanded; others skip it.

TRBD2	TRBV20-1	14	-	TRBJ2-4	TGCAGTGCTCCTGGACTAGCGGGGACAAACATTCAGTACTTC	CSAPGLAGTNIQYF
-	TRBV5-1	14	many	TRBJ2-1	TGCGCCAGCCAAGAGGAGAGCTCCTACAATGAGCAGTTCTTC	CASQEESSYNEQFF
-	TRBV2	12	many	TRBJ2-3	TGTGCCAGCAATGGGGGCATGGATACGCAGTATTTT	CASNGGMDTQYF
-	TRBV19	13	-	TRBJ2-5	TGTGCCACCAAAAAGAATCACCAAGAGACCCAGTACTTC	CATKKNHQETQYF
-	TRBV5-1	15	-	TRBJ2-7	TGCGCCAGCAGCTTGGAGACAACTTACTCCTACGAGCAGTACTTC	CASSLETTYSYEQYF
-	TRBV7-8	16	-	TRBJ1-6	TGTGCCAGCAGGCCTACCACCCTCGAGGCTAATTCACCCCTCCACTTT	CASRPTTLEANSPLHF
-	TRBV6-1	15	-	TRBJ1-3	TGTGCCAGCACCCCCACCCAGGGTGTGGGAAACACCATATATTTT	CASTPTQGVGNTIYF
TRBD2	TRBV29-1	16	-	TRBJ2-2	TGCAGCGTCCAGGGACTAGCGGGAGAGAACACCGGGGAGCTGTTTTTT	CSVQGLAGENTGELFF
TRBD1	TRBV28	12	-	TRBJ2-2	TGTGCCGGACAGGGTGGCACCGGGGAGCTGTTTTTT	CAGQGGTGELFF
TRBD1	TRBV7-6	17	many	TRBJ2-5	TGTGCCAGCAGCCCCAGGTTTGGGACAGGGGCCGGGGAGACCCAGTACTTC	CASSPRFGTGAGETQYF
TRBD2	TRBV28	14	many	TRBJ2-7	TGTGCCAGCACTTCACCTAGCGGATCCTACGAGCAGTACTTC	CASTSPSGSYEQYF
TRBD2	TRBV11-3	17	-	TRBJ2-2	TGTGCCAGCAGCGCACTTGAGGGAGCGGGAGACACCGGGGAGCTGTTTTTT	CASSALEGAGDTGELFF
-	TRBV28	14	many	TRBJ1-5	TGTGCCAGCAGCCGGGGGGGGGATAATCAGCCCCAGCATTTT	CASSRGGDNQPQHF
-	TRBV2	20	many	TRBJ2-3	TGTGCCAGCAGCCGACCGGGGTCAGGGCAAAGTTTGGATAGCACAGATACGCAGTATTTT	CASSRPGSGQSLDSTDTQYF
TRBD2	TRBV20-1	14	many	TRBJ2-3	TGCAGTGCTGCCGGGACTAGTCACACAGATACGCAGTATTTT	CSAAGTSHTDTQYF
TRBD2	TRBV11-2	17	-	TRBJ2-1	TGTGCCAGCAGCTTACTCCCTAGCGGGAGGTTCCACAATGAGCAGTTCTTC	CASSLLPSGRFHNEQFF
-	TRBV7-9	12	-	TRBJ1-2	TGTGCCAGCAGCCAAACAGGGATCGGCTACACCTTC	CASSQTGIGYTF
-	TRBV18	13	few	TRBJ2-5	TGTGCCACACTCGAGGACAGTCAAGAGACCCAGTACTTC	CATLEDSQETQYF
-	TRBV30	12	few	TRBJ1-2	TGTGCCTGGAGTAGATGGGGATATGGCTACACCTTC	CAWSRWGYGYTF
-	TRBV12-3/TRBV12-4	14	many	TRBJ2-3	TGTGCCAGCAGTTTAGCGCTCGGCACAGATACGCAGTATTTT	CASSLALGTDTQYF
-	TRBV10-2	12	few	TRBJ2-4	TGCGCCAGCAGATCGGGGCGAGACATTCAGTACTTC	CASRSGRDIQYF
TRBD2	TRBV11-1	15	-	TRBJ2-7	TGTGCCAGCAGCCAGCGACTAGCGGGGAACTACGAGCAGTACTTC	CASSQRLAGNYEQYF
TRBD1	TRBV28	14	many	TRBJ2-7	TGTGCCAGCAGCCCGGGACAGGGGAATAGGGAGCAGTACTTC	CASSPGQGNREQYF
-	TRBV9	14	few	TRBJ2-7	TGTGCCAGCAGCGCCCGATCTGGATCCTACGAGCAGTACTTC	CASSARSGSYEQYF
TRBD2	TRBV4-1	16	once	TRBJ2-2	TGCGCCAGCAGCCAAGTCCCCGGGACTAGCGGCGGGGAGCTGTTTTTT	CASSQVPGTSGGELFF
TRBD2	TRBV20-1	18	-	TRBJ2-3	TGCAGTGCTAGAGATGGGGGGACTAGCGGGAGGGTGGCAGATACGCAGTATTTT	CSARDGGTSGRVADTQYF
-	TRBV5-6	14	many	TRBJ2-5	TGTGCCAGCAGCCACCGCAGGGTAGGGGAGACCCAGTACTTC	CASSHRRVGETQYF
-	TRBV20-1	15	few	TRBJ1-5	TGCAGTGCTAGAGACACGGCAGGGGACGGGCAGCCCCAGCATTTT	CSARDTAGDGQPQHF
-	TRBV3-1	18	many	TRBJ2-6	TGTGCCAGCAGCCAGAGTCCAGGACAGCTCTCTGGGGCCAACGTCCTGACTTTC	CASSQSPGQLSGANVLTF
TRBD2	TRBV20-1	15	many	TRBJ2-3	TGCAGTGCTAGTGAGCCTAGCGGGTCCGCAGATACGCAGTATTTT	CSASEPSGSADTQYF
TRBD2	TRBV5-1	15	few	TRBJ2-7	TGCGCCAGCAGCTCGACTAGCGGGAGCGTCTACGAGCAGTACTTC	CASSSTSGSVYEQYF
-	TRBV2	16	many	TRBJ2-7	TGTGCCAGCACATCAGGGGGCGGGAGGGCCTCGAGAGAGCAGTACTTC	CASTSGGGRASREQYF
-	TRBV27	13	few	TRBJ2-7	TGTGCCAGCAGTTCCTCGGGGCGAGGCGAGCAGTACTTC	CASSSSGRGEQYF
TRBD1	TRBV12-3/TRBV12-4	14	many	TRBJ2-7	TGTGCCAGCAGACGACAGGGGGGGACCGGAGAGCAGTACTTC	CASRRQGGTGEQYF
-	TRBV29-1	11	many	TRBJ1-1	TGCAGCGTTGTTGAGAACACTGAAGCTTTCTTT	CSVVENTEAFF
-	TRBV6-1	14	many	TRBJ2-3	TGTGCCAGCAGTGATGTGGGGCGCACAGATACGCAGTATTTT	CASSDVGRTDTQYF
TRBD1	TRBV20-1	14	-	TRBJ1-5	TGCAGTGCTTTGTGGACAGGCCAAAATCAGCCCCAGCATTTT	CSALWTGQNQPQHF
-	TRBV20-1	16	-	TRBJ1-6	TGCAGTGCTAGAGGAGGAGGCGGGGGAGTTAATTCACCCCTCCACTTT	CSARGGGGGVNSPLHF
-	TRBV15	16	many	TRBJ2-1	TGTGCCACCAGCAGAGATCGAAGGACTTCCCCAATTGAGCAGTTCTTC	CATSRDRRTSPIEQFF
-	TRBV15	17	many	TRBJ1-2	TGTGCCACCAGCAGAGATACGGGAACAGGGAATCCGGGCGGCTACACCTTC	CATSRDTGTGNPGGYTF
-	TRBV5-1	11	many	TRBJ1-1	TGCGCCAGCAGCTTACAGGGCCAAGCTTTCTTT	CASSLQGQAFF
TRBD1	TRBV20-1	17	many	TRBJ1-4	TGCAGTGCTCCGGACAGGGGAAGGGGTGCAACTAATGAAAAACTGTTTTTT	CSAPDRGRGATNEKLFF
TRBD2	TRBV3-1	20	many	TRBJ2-1	TGTGCCAGCAGCCCGGGGACTAGCGGGAGGGCCGTCATTTCCTACAATGAGCAGTTCTTC	CASSPGTSGRAVISYNEQFF
-	TRBV12-5	17	-	TRBJ1-4	TGTGCTAGTGGTTTGGGTGCAGGGGTCGCAACTAATGAAAAACTGTTTTTT	CASGLGAGVATNEKLFF
-	TRBV28	14	many	TRBJ2-3	TGTGCCAGCACGATTTCGCCTAGCACAGATACGCAGTATTTT	CASTISPSTDTQYF
-	TRBV20-1	14	few	TRBJ2-3	TGCAGTGCTAGTTATGCCAGGGGAACAGATACGCAGTATTTT	CSASYARGTDTQYF
-	TRBV28	13	many	TRBJ2-7	TGTGCCAGCACAACTCAGGGGAAGCGTGAGCAGTACTTC	CASTTQGKREQYF
TRBD1	TRBV19	14	few	TRBJ2-7	TGTGCCAGTAGTATTCGGACAGGGGCCGACGAGCAGTACTTC	CASSIRTGADEQYF
TRBD1	TRBV19	19	-	TRBJ2-1	TGTGCCAGTAGTATCCCCCCCGAATTCCGGGACAGACATTACAATGAGCAGTTCTTC	CASSIPPEFRDRHYNEQFF
TRBD1	TRBV19	14	few	TRBJ2-7	TGTGCCAGTACCCCTTGGACAGGGCGCTACGAGCAGTACTTC	CASTPWTGRYEQYF
-	TRBV28	16	-	TRBJ2-5	TGTGCCAGCAGTTTAGATGGGGGAGACCCCCAAGAGACCCAGTACTTC	CASSLDGGDPQETQYF
-	TRBV24-1	15	many	TRBJ2-5	TGTGCCACCAGTGATTTCGGAGGCCTCCAAGAGACCCAGTACTTC	CATSDFGGLQETQYF
TRBD2	TRBV9	15	few	TRBJ2-7	TGTGCCAGCAGCCTAGCGGGAGAGTTTTCCTACGAGCAGTACTTC	CASSLAGEFSYEQYF
TRBD2	TRBV11-3	15	-	TRBJ2-2	TGTGCCAGCAGCCGAGCGGGACGGCGCACCGGGGAGCTGTTTTTT	CASSRAGRRTGELFF
-	TRBV12-3/TRBV12-4	21	many	TRBJ1-1	TGTGCCAGCTCCTCCCAGTACTTGTTTTTACCCCTAAAGGAGAGAAACACTGAAGCTTTCTTT	CASSSQYLFLPLKERNTEAFF
TRBD2	TRBV28	13	many	TRBJ2-7	TGTGCCAGCCGGGAGGTGGCGTCCTACGAGCAGTACTTC	CASREVASYEQYF
-	TRBV9	15	-	TRBJ2-7	TGTGCCAGCAGCGTAGATAGTAGCCGTACCTACGAGCAGTACTTC	CASSVDSSRTYEQYF
TRBD2	TRBV5-1	15	many	TRBJ2-1	TGCGCCAGCAGCTTGGCCGACCTAGCGGACAATGAGCAGTTCTTC	CASSLADLADNEQFF
-	TRBV19	12	-	TRBJ2-5	TGTGCCAGTAGTAACCAGGGGTGGACCCAGTACTTC	CASSNQGWTQYF